These T cell receptor beta chains were read from a single sample in a study of T cells in Graves' hyperthyroidism and ophthalmopathy. MiXCR, applied by TCRdb to the multiplex PCR reads, yields one record per CDR3 protein. The sample lists about 480,000 distinct CDR3 sequences, roughly an eighth seen once, with 15% to 20% in the top ten. Material for sequencing was blood. These TCRs come from a woman aged 18-29 years with Graves' hyperthyroidism. Each CDR3 is given with its conserved first and last residue. D genes are given only for firm matches. Some rows mark clone size as missing; the rest say once, few, many or name a class of expanded clone.

d_call j_call v_call clone_size cdr3_nt cdr3_aa
NA TRBJ2-1 TRBV7-2 few TGTGCCAGCAGCTTAGTGTATCGTGGGCTAGGAAGTATAAATGAGCAGTTCTTC CASSLVYRGLGSINEQFF
NA TRBJ2-2 TRBV5-1 many TGCGCCAGCAGCCCCTTGGGAGCGGGCACCGGGGAGCTGTTTTTT CASSPLGAGTGELFF
TRBD2 TRBJ2-1 TRBV11-2 many TGTGCCAGCAACTCGGCGGGACTAGCGGTCTACAATGAGCAGTTCTTC CASNSAGLAVYNEQFF
NA TRBJ1-1 TRBV6-1 many TGTGCCAGCAGACCAACATCAGGGGCCGCTGAAGCTTTCTTT CASRPTSGAAEAFF
NA TRBJ2-1 TRBV5-1 many TGCGCCAGCAGCGAAGACACCCGCTCCTACAATGAGCAGTTCTTC CASSEDTRSYNEQFF
NA TRBJ2-2 TRBV7-2 NA TGTGCCAGCAGCTTATATTCTGGCGGCGGGGCGAACACCGGGGAGCTGTTTTTT CASSLYSGGGANTGELFF
NA TRBJ2-7 TRBV12-3/TRBV12-4 many TGTGCCAGCAGTTCCGGTATACTAAACACGCAGTACTTC CASSSGILNTQYF
NA TRBJ1-1 TRBV30 many TGTGCCTGGTCCCGGGACTATAACACTGAAGCTTTCTTT CAWSRDYNTEAFF
NA TRBJ1-1 TRBV2 many TGTGCCAGGGGAGACGCAGGGGACACTGAAGCTTTCTTT CARGDAGDTEAFF
TRBD1 TRBJ2-7 TRBV5-1 many TGCGCCAGCAGCGCGGCACCGGGACAGGTTGGCGAGCAGTACTTC CASSAAPGQVGEQYF
NA TRBJ2-2 TRBV6-1 many TGTGCCAGCAGTTCCCGGTGGGACCCGAACACCGGGGAGCTGTTTTTT CASSSRWDPNTGELFF
TRBD2 TRBJ2-3 TRBV20-1 many TGCAGTGTTGGGCTAGCGGGATGGGATACGCAGTATTTT CSVGLAGWDTQYF
NA TRBJ1-1 TRBV30 many NA CAWSVLLSGEAFF
NA TRBJ1-5 TRBV20-1 many TGCAGTGCTAGCTGGGGGACCATTCAGAATCAGCCCCAGCATTTT CSASWGTIQNQPQHF
TRBD2 TRBJ2-2 TRBV6-1 many TGTGCCAGTCTTTCGCTAACGGGAGGGACGGGGGAGCTGTTTTTT CASLSLTGGTGELFF
TRBD2 TRBJ2-1 TRBV12-3/TRBV12-4 NA TGTGCCAGCAGCTTTACCCAGGGCGGGAGAGTCAATGAGCAGTTCTTC CASSFTQGGRVNEQFF
TRBD2 TRBJ2-7 TRBV6-1 many TGTGCCAGCAGGGGTGAGCGGGACTCCTACGAGCAGTACTTC CASRGERDSYEQYF
NA TRBJ2-7 TRBV5-1 many TGCGCCAGCAGCTTGGCTGACAGTCGCCCCTACGAGCAGTACTTC CASSLADSRPYEQYF
NA TRBJ1-2 TRBV6-1 many TGTGCCAGCAGTGGGATTGGGACGGGAGCCTATGGCTACACCTTC CASSGIGTGAYGYTF
NA TRBJ1-3 TRBV11-2 many TGTGCCAGCAGCTTAGATGGGCGCGACGGAAACACCATATATTTT CASSLDGRDGNTIYF
NA TRBJ2-5 TRBV10-3 NA TGTGCCATCAGTGAGTCTGTAATCGGGGAGACCCAGTACTTC CAISESVIGETQYF
TRBD2 TRBJ2-7 TRBV7-2 NA TGTGCCAGCAGCCGGGGAGTAGCGGGAGTAGAGCAGTACTTC CASSRGVAGVEQYF
TRBD1 TRBJ2-7 TRBV6-1 NA TGTGCCAGCGGGCCAACATCCCTGGACAGGGGTCGCTACGAGCAGTACTTC CASGPTSLDRGRYEQYF
NA TRBJ1-1 TRBV5-1 many TGCGCCAGCAGCTTGGGGGACACGACGAACACTGAAGCTTTCTTT CASSLGDTTNTEAFF
TRBD2 TRBJ2-1 TRBV19 NA TGTGCCAGTAGTATAGTTCCGCGGGAGCGCTCATACAATGAGCAGTTCTTC CASSIVPRERSYNEQFF
NA TRBJ2-2 TRBV20-1 NA TGCAGTGCTAGGGACTCGACGGACACCGGGGAGCTGTTTTTT CSARDSTDTGELFF
NA TRBJ2-1 TRBV30 NA TGTGCCTACATTCAGGGGGGTTTTGAGCAGTTCTTC CAYIQGGFEQFF
NA TRBJ2-2 TRBV7-6 NA TGTGCCAGCAGCCCTTCTACCGCGAACACCGGGGAGCTGTTTTTT CASSPSTANTGELFF
NA TRBJ2-5 TRBV10-3 many TGTGCCATCAGTGATAGTAGCAGCCAAGAGACCCAGTACTTC CAISDSSSQETQYF
TRBD1 TRBJ2-7 TRBV5-1 many TGCGCCAGCAGCGTGGGACAGGGTGGGTACGAGCAGTACTTC CASSVGQGGYEQYF
NA TRBJ2-1 TRBV27 many TGTGCCAGCAGTATATCAATTGTGGGAGCCTACAATGAGCAGTTCTTC CASSISIVGAYNEQFF
NA TRBJ2-7 TRBV6-1 many TGTGCCAGCAGTGAGGCAGGCTCCTACGAGCAGTACTTC CASSEAGSYEQYF
NA TRBJ1-3 TRBV19 NA TGTGCCAGTAGTATGAAGCTACGAAACACCATATATTTT CASSMKLRNTIYF
TRBD2 TRBJ2-2 TRBV7-9 many TGTGCCAGCAGCTTCGCTAGCGGGAGTGCCGGGGAGCTGTTTTTT CASSFASGSAGELFF
TRBD2 TRBJ2-1 TRBV12-3/TRBV12-4 many TGTGCCAGCGCACCGGGACTAGCGGGTTACAATGAGCAGTTCTTC CASAPGLAGYNEQFF
NA TRBJ2-3 TRBV9 few TGTGCCAGCAGCGCCTTTGGGTGGCGAACAGATACGCAGTATTTT CASSAFGWRTDTQYF
TRBD2 TRBJ2-2 TRBV9 NA TGTGCCAGCAGCGGACGTCGGGGGGGAGACACCGGGGAGCTGTTTTTT CASSGRRGGDTGELFF
NA TRBJ2-5 TRBV20-1 NA TGCAGTGGGACCGTGGGGGTGGAGACCCAGTACTTC CSGTVGVETQYF
NA TRBJ2-2 TRBV27 few TGTGCCAGCAGTTACCAGGCGACCACCGGGGAGCTGTTTTTT CASSYQATTGELFF
NA TRBJ1-3 TRBV7-3 NA TGTGCCAGCAGCTCCGATTCTGGAAACACCATATATTTT CASSSDSGNTIYF
NA TRBJ2-2 TRBV7-9 few TGTGCCAGCAGCTCCGGCCTTCCCGGGGAGCTGTTTTTT CASSSGLPGELFF
NA TRBJ2-1 TRBV10-3 many TGTGCCATCAGTCCCCAGGGTAGTCATGAGCAGTTCTTC CAISPQGSHEQFF
NA TRBJ1-1 TRBV6-1 NA TGTGCCAGCAGTGAGCCGGTGAACACTGAAGCTTTCTTT CASSEPVNTEAFF
NA TRBJ1-2 TRBV5-6 many TGTGCCAGCAGCTTGGCCGAAAGGGATGGCTACACCTTC CASSLAERDGYTF
TRBD2 TRBJ2-3 TRBV24-1 many TGTGCCACCAGTGACCGGGGACTAGCGGCAGATACGCAGTATTTT CATSDRGLAADTQYF
TRBD2 TRBJ2-2 TRBV10-3 many TGTGCCATCAGTGAGTCCGGCGGGAGGACGGCCGGGGAGCTGTTTTTT CAISESGGRTAGELFF
TRBD1 TRBJ1-2 TRBV10-3 NA TGTGCCATCCCGACTGACAGGGGGCCGGAAGATGGCTACACCTTC CAIPTDRGPEDGYTF
NA TRBJ2-5 TRBV3-1 many TGTGCCAGCAGTCGACTACAAGAGACCCAGTACTTC CASSRLQETQYF
NA TRBJ2-3 TRBV2 many TGTGCCAGCAGTGGTATAGCGGATCCCACAGATACGCAGTATTTT CASSGIADPTDTQYF
NA TRBJ1-4 TRBV19 NA TGTGCCAGTAGTATTTTCTCCGCAGGGCTGAGTGAAAAACTGTTTTTT CASSIFSAGLSEKLFF
TRBD1 TRBJ1-2 TRBV19 many TGTGCCAGTAGTATTACTGGACAGGACTATGGCTACACCTTC CASSITGQDYGYTF
NA TRBJ2-3 TRBV9 NA TGTGCCAGCAGCCCCTCGATTATCGGGAGCGGGACAGATACGCAGTATTTT CASSPSIIGSGTDTQYF
NA TRBJ1-2 TRBV11-3 NA TGTGCCAGCAGCCCCCTGGGGGGGGTCCGAAAGAGCTATGGCTACACCTTC CASSPLGGVRKSYGYTF